What follows are 23 T cell receptor beta chains derived from one specimen sequenced in a study of early T cells in non-severe SARS-CoV-2 infection. Each CDR3 protein gets one entry after TCRdb re-called the 5' RACE reads with MiXCR. The data contain 25,000 to 30,000 distinct CDR3 sequences, about 4.2% of them singletons. Sequencing was carried out using whole blood. All receptors come from an adult who was a healthcare worker with PCR-confirmed SARS-CoV-2 infection or an uninfected control (not recorded which).

This clonotype was seen at least ten times. This chain links TRBV10-3 with TRBJ1-4; tentative D call: TRBD1 (6 bases). Germline V CDR1 and CDR2: ENHRY, SYGVKD. Trimming took 3 bases from V and 2 from J, leaving 10 bases between them. The CDR3 runs 15 residues. The CDR3 nucleotides read TGTGCCATCAGTGATGGAGGACAGACTAATGAAAAACTGTTTTTT. Protein product: CAISDGGQTNEKLFF.

This clonotype was counted at least ten times. The genes are TRBV3-1 and TRBJ2-7; possibly TRBD2 for D (6 bases). Germline V CDR1 and CDR2: LGHDT, YNNKEL (reference sequence). V lost 0 bases to trimming and J lost 3 bases, with 9 bases between them. There are 14 residues in the CDR3. In DNA form, the CDR3 reads TGTGCCAGCAGCCAAGAGTCGGGAGACTACGAGCAGTACTTC. Its protein is CASSQESGDYEQYF.

In its sample, this clonotype was seen many times. V gene TRBV12-3 or TRBV12-4 combines with J gene TRBJ1-6; unclear D gene. The V gene lost 5 bases and the J gene lost 7 bases, with 3 bases spanning the gap. The CDR3 consists of 11 residues. As DNA, the CDR3 is TGTGCCAGCAGTATCAATTCACCCCTCCACTTT. Its translation: CASSINSPLHF.

This clonotype was detected many times. The chain is built from TRBV10-1 and TRBJ2-2, with D possibly matching TRBD1 (6 bases). Germline CDR1 is WNHNN and CDR2 is SYGVQD (reference sequence). This CDR3 region has 13 residues. V was shortened by 8 bases and J by 1 base, with 8 bases between the two germline ends. CDR3 loop: CASQGQNTGELFF. The CDR3 DNA sequence: TGCGCCAGCCAGGGACAGAACACCGGGGAGCTGTTTTTT.

This clonotype came up many times. The rearrangement links TRBV5-1 to TRBJ1-3; a possible D gene is TRBD1 (6 bases). The germline gives CDR1 SGHRS, CDR2 YFSETQ. The CDR3 contains 14 residues. The V gene lost 0 bases and the J gene lost 4 bases, with 8 bases spanning the gap. The CDR3 DNA reads as TGCGCCAGCAGCTTGGGGACAGTAGGAAACACCATATATTTT. This gives the protein CASSLGTVGNTIYF.

This clonotype was recorded at least ten times. This chain joins TRBV27 and TRBJ2-6; perhaps TRBD2 as D (6 bases). The CDR3 has 17 amino acids. The germline CDR1 and CDR2 sequences are MNHEY and SMNVEV (reference sequence). The V gene lost 6 bases and the J gene lost 2 bases, with 17 bases spanning the gap. CDR3 protein: CASSPRIGGTGANVLTF. CDR3 DNA: TGTGCCAGCAGCCCTAGGATCGGGGGTACTGGGGCCAACGTCCTGACTTTC.

This clonotype was picked up a small number of times. This chain links TRBV7-2 with TRBJ2-1; D is possibly TRBD1 or TRBD2 (6 bases each). Germline V gene sequence: CDR1 SGHTA, CDR2 FQGNSA. CDR3 length equals 15 residues. V lost 5 bases, J lost 5 bases, and 16 bases lay in between. CDR3: CASSRNRGLHNEQFF. CDR3 in DNA: TGTGCCAGCAGCCGGAACCGGGGGCTACACAATGAGCAGTTCTTC.

This clonotype qualifies as medium-sized. This sequence joins TRBV27 and TRBJ1-5; D is unclear. Per germline, CDR1 MNHEY and CDR2 SMNVEV (reference sequence). The V end lost 2 bases, the J end lost 6 bases, and 8 bases lay between the germline ends. This CDR3 has 13 residues. Written as DNA, the CDR3 is TGTGCCAGCAGTTTAGAAGGGCGTCAGCCCCAGCATTTT. Translation: CASSLEGRQPQHF.

This clonotype was observed at least ten times. The chain is built from TRBV7-3 and TRBJ2-2; D is perhaps TRBD1 or TRBD2 (5 bases each). Per germline, CDR1 SGHTA and CDR2 FQGTGA. The CDR3 runs to 13 residues. The V and J ends lost 4 bases and 4 bases respectively, with 7 bases between them. The CDR3 loop is CASSSGTTGELFF. The CDR3 region has the DNA TGTGCCAGCAGCTCCGGGACCACCGGGGAGCTGTTTTTT.

Ten or more counts support this clonotype. The chain is built from TRBV28 and TRBJ1-2; D is possibly TRBD1 (5 bases). Trimming left V 8 bases short and J 8 bases short, with 21 bases between. Germline V gives CDR1 MDHEN, CDR2 SYDVKM. This CDR3 is built from 14 residues. CDR3 in DNA: TGTGCCAGCGCCCCGCCGGCCAGGGCAGAGGGCTACACCTTC. This sequence encodes CASAPPARAEGYTF.

Ten or more counts support this clonotype. The chain is built from TRBV2 and TRBJ1-1, with TRBD1 matching over 8 bases. Trimming at V came to 6 bases and at J to 4 bases, leaving 4 bases not matched to a gene. The CDR3 contains 13 residues. Germline-derived CDR1 and CDR2 are SNHLY and FYNNEI. DNA of the CDR3: TGTGCCAGCAGACAGGGGGAACCCACTGAAGCTTTCTTT. Amino acids: CASRQGEPTEAFF.

The genes are TRBV12-3 or TRBV12-4 and TRBJ2-3; D is perhaps TRBD2 (6 bases). The V end lost 5 bases, the J end lost 0 bases, and 18 bases lay between the germline ends. The CDR3 totals 17 residues. The CDR3 nucleotides are TGTGCCAGCAGTCCCCCCCCGCGGGGCCCTAGCACAGATACGCAGTATTTT. It encodes CASSPPPRGPSTDTQYF.

The table lists this clonotype with many counts. As DNA, the CDR3 is TGTGCCACCTCAGACGCAGTCCAAGAGACCCAGTACTTC. Translating it yields CATSDAVQETQYF. The V gene is TRBV24-1, the J gene TRBJ2-5, with no clear D. The V end was cut by 9 bases, the J end by 1 base, with 11 bases between. The CDR3 has 13 residues. Germline CDR1 and CDR2: KGHDR and SFDVKD.

This clonotype was detected ten times or more. The chain has TRBV25-1 and TRBJ1-5; no reliable D call. The V end lost 3 bases, the J end lost 0 bases, and 9 bases lay between the germline ends. CDR3 length: 15 residues. CDR1 is MGHDK and CDR2 is SYGVNS in the germline V gene. Here the CDR3 DNA reads TGTGCCAGCAGTGACGGTGCCTATAGCAATCAGCCCCAGCATTTT. This sequence encodes CASSDGAYSNQPQHF. Full variable domain (remainder filled in from reference TRBV25-1 and TRBJ1-5): EADIYQTPRYLVIGTGKKITLECSQTMGHDKMYWYQQDPGMELHLIHYSYGVNSTEKGDLSSESTVSRIRTEHFPLTLESARPSHTSQYLCASSDGAYSNQPQHFGDGTRLSIL.

This clonotype was found many times. The chain recombines TRBV30 with TRBJ2-3; D is undetermined. Germline V lookup: CDR1 GTSNPN, CDR2 SVGIG (reference sequence). The CDR3 consists of 12 residues. The V gene lost 4 bases and the J gene lost 0 bases, with 5 bases spanning the gap. CDR3: CAWMASTDTQYF. The CDR3 DNA reads as TGTGCCTGGATGGCCAGCACAGATACGCAGTATTTT.

The J gene is TRBJ2-1, the V gene TRBV9, with 7 bases aligning to TRBD2. CDR1 is SGDLS and CDR2 is YYNGEE in the germline V gene. Trimming at V came to 4 bases and at J to 4 bases, leaving 11 bases not matched to a gene. CDR3 length equals 16 residues. In DNA form, the CDR3 reads TGTGCCAGCAGCCACACCGGGACTACGGGGTACAATGAGCAGTTCTTC. It yields the protein CASSHTGTTGYNEQFF.

The table lists this clonotype with many counts. The chain employs TRBV30 and TRBJ1-2; the D is unclear. CDR1 and CDR2 (germline): GTSNPN, SVGIG (reference sequence). V was pared by 3 bases and J by 5 bases, with 10 bases between. This CDR3 spans 12 amino acids. In DNA, the CDR3 is TGTGCCTGGAGCCCCCTGTGGTATGGCTACACCTTC. It codes for CAWSPLWYGYTF.

This clonotype has ten or more counts. The chain has TRBV2 and TRBJ2-6; possible D gene TRBD1, 6 bases. V was clipped by 8 bases and J by 0 bases, with 14 bases between them. Per germline, CDR1 SNHLY and CDR2 FYNNEI. The CDR3 has 16 residues. CDR3 region: CASYRASGSGANVLTF. The CDR3, as DNA: TGTGCCAGCTACAGGGCGTCCGGCTCTGGGGCCAACGTCCTGACTTTC.

V gene TRBV10-3 combines with J gene TRBJ2-7, with D uncertain. V was trimmed by 4 bases and J by 0 bases, leaving 7 bases between them. Germline loops: CDR1 ENHRY, CDR2 SYGVKD. The CDR3 runs to 13 residues. The CDR3 DNA follows: TGTGCCATCAGTGGCGGACCCTCCTACGAGCAGTACTTC. It specifies CAISGGPSYEQYF.

There are many counts of this clonotype. The V call is TRBV21-1, the J call TRBJ2-1. TRBV21-1 is given as a pseudogene. This CDR3 has 14 residues. Written as DNA, the CDR3 is TGTGCCAGCAGCATAAGCCTAGAATCCATTGAGCAGTTCTTC. It specifies CASSISLESIEQFF.

This clonotype was detected ten times or more. V and J are TRBV5-5 and TRBJ1-1; the D is unclear. The CDR3 loop spans 14 amino acids. V lost 3 bases to trimming and J lost 8 bases, with 17 bases between them. The germline CDR1 and CDR2 sequences are SGHKS and YYEKEE (reference sequence). CDR3 in amino acids: CASSWGAGILEAFF. The CDR3 nucleotides are TGTGCCAGCAGCTGGGGAGCGGGGATTTTGGAAGCTTTCTTT.

There are many counts of this clonotype. This chain uses TRBV30 with TRBJ1-6, with 10 bases identical to TRBD1. The germline V gene encodes CDR1 GTSNPN and CDR2 SVGIG (reference sequence). CDR3 length: 14 amino acids. Trimming took 6 bases from V and 7 from J; bases not matched to a gene: 6. Here the CDR3 reads CACRRDRGNSPLHF. Written as DNA, the CDR3 is TGTGCCTGCAGAAGGGACAGGGGCAATTCACCCCTCCACTTT.

This clonotype was found many times. The rearrangement joins TRBV7-2 to TRBJ1-1; 7 nucleotides line up with TRBD1. The CDR3 totals 15 residues. Trimming removed 3 bases from V and 1 base from J; junction bases left unmatched: 5. The germline V gene has CDR1 SGHTA and CDR2 FQGNSA. Written as DNA, the CDR3 is TGTGCCAGCAGCTTTGCCGGGACAGCGAACACTGAAGCTTTCTTT. This codes for CASSFAGTANTEAFF.